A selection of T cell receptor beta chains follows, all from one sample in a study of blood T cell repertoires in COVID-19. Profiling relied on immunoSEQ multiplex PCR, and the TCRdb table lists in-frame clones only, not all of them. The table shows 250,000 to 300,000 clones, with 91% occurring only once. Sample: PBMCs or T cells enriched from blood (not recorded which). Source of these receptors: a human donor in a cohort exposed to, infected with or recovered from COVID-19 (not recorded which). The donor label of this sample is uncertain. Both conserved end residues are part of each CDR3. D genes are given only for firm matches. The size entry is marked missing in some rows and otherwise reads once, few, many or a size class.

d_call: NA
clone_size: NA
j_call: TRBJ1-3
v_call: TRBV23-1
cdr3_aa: CASSQSGNKGQGNTIYF
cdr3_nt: TGCGCCAGCAGTCAATCCGGAAATAAGGGGCAAGGAAACACCATATATTTT

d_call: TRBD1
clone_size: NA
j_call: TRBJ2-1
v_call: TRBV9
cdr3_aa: CASSVVGGRVYNEQFF
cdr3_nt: TGTGCCAGCAGCGTAGTAGGGGGCAGGGTCTACAATGAGCAGTTCTTC

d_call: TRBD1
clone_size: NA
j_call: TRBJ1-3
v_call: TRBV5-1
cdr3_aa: CASSLGQGGGTIYF
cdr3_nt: TGCGCCAGCAGCTTGGGACAGGGAGGTGGCACCATATATTTT

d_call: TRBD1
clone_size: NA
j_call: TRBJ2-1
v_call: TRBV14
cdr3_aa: CASSHSITGGLNEQFF
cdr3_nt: TGTGCCAGCAGCCACTCTATCACAGGGGGATTAAATGAGCAGTTCTTC

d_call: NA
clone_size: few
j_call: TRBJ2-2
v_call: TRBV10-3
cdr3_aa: CAIRGAYGGLNTGELFF
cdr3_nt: TGTGCCATCAGGGGGGCCTATGGGGGTTTGAACACCGGGGAGCTGTTTTTT

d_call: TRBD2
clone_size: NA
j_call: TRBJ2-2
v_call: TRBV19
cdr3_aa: CASSTSGGTGELFF
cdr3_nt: TGTGCCAGTTCGACTAGCGGGGGCACCGGGGAGCTGTTTTTT

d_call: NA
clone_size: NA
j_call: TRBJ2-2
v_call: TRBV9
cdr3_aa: CASSRAPGGELFF
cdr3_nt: TGTGCCAGCAGCCGAGCCCCGGGTGGGGAGCTGTTTTTT

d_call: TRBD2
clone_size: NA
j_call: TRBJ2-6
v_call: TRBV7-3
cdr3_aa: CASSLPAGGFSGANVLTF
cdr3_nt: TGTGCCAGCAGCCTCCCAGCGGGGGGGTTCTCTGGGGCCAACGTCCTGACTTTC

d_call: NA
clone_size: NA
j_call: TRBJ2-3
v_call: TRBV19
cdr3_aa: CASSWASTDTQYF
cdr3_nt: TGTGCCAGTAGTTGGGCTAGCACAGATACGCAGTATTTT

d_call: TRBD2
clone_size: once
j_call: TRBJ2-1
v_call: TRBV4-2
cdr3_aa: CASSQPGLAENEQFF
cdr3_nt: TGTGCCAGCAGCCAGCCGGGACTAGCGGAAAATGAGCAGTTCTTC

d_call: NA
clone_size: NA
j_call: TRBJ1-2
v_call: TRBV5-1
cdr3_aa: CASRTRHAANYGYTF
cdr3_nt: TGCGCCAGCAGAACCCGACATGCCGCAAACTATGGCTACACCTTC

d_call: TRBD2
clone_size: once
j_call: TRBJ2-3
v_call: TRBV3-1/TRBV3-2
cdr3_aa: CASSPIAGGGPDTQYF
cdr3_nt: TGTGCCAGCAGCCCAATAGCGGGGGGCGGACCAGATACGCAGTATTTT

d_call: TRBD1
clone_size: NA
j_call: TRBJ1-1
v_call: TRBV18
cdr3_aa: CASSPPDRVRNTEAFF
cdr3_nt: TGTGCCAGCTCACCGCCGGACAGGGTCCGGAACACTGAAGCTTTCTTT

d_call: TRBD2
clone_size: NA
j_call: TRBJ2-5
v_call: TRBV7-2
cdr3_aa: CASSPEGGLAGIDGETQYF
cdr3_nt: TGTGCCAGCAGCCCCGAAGGGGGGCTAGCGGGGATCGACGGGGAGACCCAGTACTTC